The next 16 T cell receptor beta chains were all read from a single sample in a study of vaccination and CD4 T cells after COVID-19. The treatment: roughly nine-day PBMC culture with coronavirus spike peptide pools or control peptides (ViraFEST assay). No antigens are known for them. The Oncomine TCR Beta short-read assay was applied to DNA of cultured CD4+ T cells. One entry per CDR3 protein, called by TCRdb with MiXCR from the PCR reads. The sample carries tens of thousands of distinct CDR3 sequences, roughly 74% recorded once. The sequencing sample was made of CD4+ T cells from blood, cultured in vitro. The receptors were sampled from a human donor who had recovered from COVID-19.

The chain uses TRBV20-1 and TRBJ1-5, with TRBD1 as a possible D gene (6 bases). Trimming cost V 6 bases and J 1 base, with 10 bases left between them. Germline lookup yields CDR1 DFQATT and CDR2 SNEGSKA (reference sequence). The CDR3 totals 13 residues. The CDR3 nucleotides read TGCAGTGCCATAGGGGGGAGCAATCAGCCCCAGCATTTT. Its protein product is CSAIGGSNQPQHF.

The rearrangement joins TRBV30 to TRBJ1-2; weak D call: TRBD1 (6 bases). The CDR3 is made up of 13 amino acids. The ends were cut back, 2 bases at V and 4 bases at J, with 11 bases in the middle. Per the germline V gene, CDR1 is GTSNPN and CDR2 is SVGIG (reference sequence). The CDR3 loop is CAWSPGAIYGYTF. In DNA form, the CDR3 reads TGTGCCTGGAGTCCAGGGGCCATCTATGGCTACACCTTC. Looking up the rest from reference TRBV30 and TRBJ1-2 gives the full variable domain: SQTIHQWPATLVQPVGSPLSLECTVEGTSNPNLYWYRQAAGRGLQLLFYSVGIGQISSEVPQNLSASRPQDRQFILSSKKLLLSDSGFYLCAWSPGAIYGYTFGSGTRLTVV.

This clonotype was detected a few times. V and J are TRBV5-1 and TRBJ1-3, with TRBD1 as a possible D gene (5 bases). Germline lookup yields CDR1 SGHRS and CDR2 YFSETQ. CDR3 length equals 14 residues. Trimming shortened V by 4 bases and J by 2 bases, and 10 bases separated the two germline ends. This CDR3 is CASSEGYTGNTIYF. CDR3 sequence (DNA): TGCGCCAGCAGCGAGGGGTATACTGGAAACACCATATATTTT.

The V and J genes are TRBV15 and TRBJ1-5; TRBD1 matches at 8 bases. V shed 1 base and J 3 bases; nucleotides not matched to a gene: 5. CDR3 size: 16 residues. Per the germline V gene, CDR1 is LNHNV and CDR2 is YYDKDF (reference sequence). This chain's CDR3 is CATSRGWDRLNQPQHF. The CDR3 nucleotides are TGTGCCACCAGCAGAGGTTGGGACAGGCTCAATCAGCCCCAGCATTTT.

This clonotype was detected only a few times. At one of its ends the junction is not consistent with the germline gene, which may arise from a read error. The chain's CDR3 is CASTLLPTAKPLHF. The CDR3 nucleotides read TGTGCCAGCACCTTACTACCGACCGCGAAACCCCTCCACTTT. The gene calls are TRBV7-2 and TRBJ1-6; D unresolved. This CDR3 is built from 14 residues. Germline values: CDR1 SGHTA, CDR2 FQGNSA.

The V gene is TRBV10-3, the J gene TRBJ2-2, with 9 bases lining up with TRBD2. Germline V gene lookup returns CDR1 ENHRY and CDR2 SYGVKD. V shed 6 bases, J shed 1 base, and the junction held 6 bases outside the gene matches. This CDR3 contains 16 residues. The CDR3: CAIRGGREGNTGELFF. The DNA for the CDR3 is TGTGCCATCAGGGGCGGGCGGGAGGGGAACACCGGGGAGCTGTTTTTT.

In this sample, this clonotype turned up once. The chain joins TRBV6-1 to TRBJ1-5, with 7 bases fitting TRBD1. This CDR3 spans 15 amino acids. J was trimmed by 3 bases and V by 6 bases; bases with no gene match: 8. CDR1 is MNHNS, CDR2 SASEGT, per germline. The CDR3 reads CASRPQGQYNQPQHF. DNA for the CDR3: TGTGCCAGCAGACCCCAGGGACAGTACAATCAGCCCCAGCATTTT.

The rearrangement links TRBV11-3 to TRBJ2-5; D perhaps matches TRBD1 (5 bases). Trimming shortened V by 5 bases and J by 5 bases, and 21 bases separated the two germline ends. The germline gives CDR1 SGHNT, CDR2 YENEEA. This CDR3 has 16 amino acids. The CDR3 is CASSQRSGMGLETQYF. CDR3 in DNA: TGTGCCAGCAGCCAGAGATCAGGGATGGGTCTGGAGACCCAGTACTTC.

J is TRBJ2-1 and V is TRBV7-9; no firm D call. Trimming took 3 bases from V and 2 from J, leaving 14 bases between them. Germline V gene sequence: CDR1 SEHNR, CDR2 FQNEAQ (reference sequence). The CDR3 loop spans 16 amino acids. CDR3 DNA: TGTGCCAGCAGCTTGAGGTTCCACGTAGCCTACAATGAGCAGTTCTTC. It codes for CASSLRFHVAYNEQFF.

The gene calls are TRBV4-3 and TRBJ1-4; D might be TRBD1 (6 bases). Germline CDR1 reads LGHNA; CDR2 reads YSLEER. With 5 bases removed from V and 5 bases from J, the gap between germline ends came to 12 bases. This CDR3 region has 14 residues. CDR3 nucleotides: TGCGCCAGCAGCGGACAGCTTCAGAATGAAAAACTGTTTTTT. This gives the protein CASSGQLQNEKLFF.

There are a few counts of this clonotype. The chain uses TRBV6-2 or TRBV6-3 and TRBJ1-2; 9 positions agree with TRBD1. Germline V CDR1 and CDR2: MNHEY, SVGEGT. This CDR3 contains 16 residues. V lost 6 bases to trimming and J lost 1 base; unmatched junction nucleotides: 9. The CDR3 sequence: CASSPLPDRGNYGYTF. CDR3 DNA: TGTGCCAGCAGCCCACTCCCGGACAGGGGTAACTATGGCTACACCTTC.

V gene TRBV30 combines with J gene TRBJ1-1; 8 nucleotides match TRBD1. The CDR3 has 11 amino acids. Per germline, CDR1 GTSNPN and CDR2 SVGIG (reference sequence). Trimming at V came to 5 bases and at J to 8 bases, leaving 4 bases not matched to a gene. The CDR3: CAWGGQVEAFF. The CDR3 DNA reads TGTGCCTGGGGGGGACAGGTCGAAGCTTTCTTT. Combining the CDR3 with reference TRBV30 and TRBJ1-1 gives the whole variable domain SQTIHQWPATLVQPVGSPLSLECTVEGTSNPNLYWYRQAAGRGLQLLFYSVGIGQISSEVPQNLSASRPQDRQFILSSKKLLLSDSGFYLCAWGGQVEAFFGQGTRLTVV.

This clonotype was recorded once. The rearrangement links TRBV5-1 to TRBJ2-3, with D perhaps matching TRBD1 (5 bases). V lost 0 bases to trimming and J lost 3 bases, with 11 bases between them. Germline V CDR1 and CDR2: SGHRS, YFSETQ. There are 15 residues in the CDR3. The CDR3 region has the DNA TGCGCCAGCAGCTTGGGCCGTCCAGGGACAGATACGCAGTATTTT. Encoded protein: CASSLGRPGTDTQYF.

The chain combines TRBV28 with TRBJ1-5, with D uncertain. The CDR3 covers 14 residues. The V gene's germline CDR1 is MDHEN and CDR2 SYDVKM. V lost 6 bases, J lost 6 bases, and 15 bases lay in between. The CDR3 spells CASSWRLKSQPQHF. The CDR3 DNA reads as TGTGCCAGCAGCTGGAGGTTAAAATCTCAGCCCCAGCATTTT.

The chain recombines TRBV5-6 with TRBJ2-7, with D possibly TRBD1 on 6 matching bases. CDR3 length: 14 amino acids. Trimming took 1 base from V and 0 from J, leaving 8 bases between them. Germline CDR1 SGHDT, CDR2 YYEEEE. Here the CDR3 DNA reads TGTGCCAGCAGCTTGTGGGGACACTCCTACGAGCAGTACTTC. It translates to CASSLWGHSYEQYF. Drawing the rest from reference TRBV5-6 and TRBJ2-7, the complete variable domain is DAGVTQSPTHLIKTRGQQVTLRCSPKSGHDTVSWYQQALGQGPQFIFQYYEEEERQRGNFPDRFSGHQFPNYSSELNVNALLLGDSALYLCASSLWGHSYEQYFGPGTRLTVT.

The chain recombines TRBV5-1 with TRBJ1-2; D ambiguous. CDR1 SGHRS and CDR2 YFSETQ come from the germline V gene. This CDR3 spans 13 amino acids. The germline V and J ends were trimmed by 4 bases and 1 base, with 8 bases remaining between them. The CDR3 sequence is CASSGSLNYGYTF. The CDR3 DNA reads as TGCGCCAGCAGCGGCAGTCTTAACTATGGCTACACCTTC.